The rows below give T cell receptor beta chains drawn from one sample of a study of PD-1 blockade in classical Hodgkin lymphoma. TCRdb's table, derived via immunoSEQ multiplex PCR, lists solely in-frame clones and lacks some. The sample yields approximately 25,000 clones, approximately 70% seen once. The source was peripheral blood mononuclear cells (PBMCs), collected at baseline. The source of these receptors is a human donor with classical Hodgkin lymphoma. Both conserved end residues are trimmed from each CDR3. Fields, in order: V gene, J gene, CDR3 length, CDR3 protein.

TRBV6-5,TRBJ1-4,12,ASSDDSPNEKLF
TRBV20-1,TRBJ2-7,9,SAPLTYEQY
TRBV18,TRBJ2-1,12,ASSEGQGASEQF
TRBV20-1,TRBJ2-7,9,SADRNYEQY
TRBV6-5,TRBJ1-6,13,ASSAEGGFTSPLH
TRBV11-2,TRBJ1-1,11,ASRDGLNTEAF
TRBV10-3,TRBJ2-1,15,AISETLDISFSNEQF
TRBV30,TRBJ2-7,12,AWSRGEGIYEQY
TRBV5-6,TRBJ2-7,14,ASSLAEGLFTYEQY
TRBV6-1,TRBJ2-3,12,ASMNGGWRDTQY
TRBV5-1,TRBJ2-7,11,ASSLARLYEQY
TRBV7-9,TRBJ2-1,12,ASVKQGGYNEQF
TRBV6-5,TRBJ2-2,12,ASSYVGGAGELF
TRBV7-9,TRBJ2-7,12,ASSDTTGDYEQY
TRBV7-9,TRBJ2-7,14,ASSFLTSDRVHEQY
TRBV7-9,TRBJ1-5,14,ASSLAEQYSNQPQH
TRBV19,TRBJ2-2,11,ATEWTGTGELF
TRBV2,TRBJ2-4,11,ASLQRDLNIQY
TRBV15,TRBJ1-5,13,ATSRDLGENQPQH
TRBV7-3,TRBJ2-2,13,ASSPAGANTGELF
TRBV19,TRBJ1-2,11,ASSPGENYGYT
TRBV19,TRBJ1-1,9,ASTRFTEAF
TRBV23-1,TRBJ1-6,14,ASSHGSYGPHSPLH
TRBV5-6,TRBJ2-1,10,ASSPGWNEQF
TRBV5-4,TRBJ1-2,14,ASSLYRGRQSYGYT
TRBV4-3,TRBJ2-7,12,ASSLDRAVGEQY
TRBV29-1,TRBJ2-3,15,SVAGLAGYDRTDTQY
TRBV27,TRBJ2-1,11,ASSLSFLNEQF
TRBV4-2,TRBJ2-2,11,ASSQGGIGELF
TRBV5-4,TRBJ1-4,11,ASSLRGSEKLF
TRBV9,TRBJ2-7,13,ASSVGQGGIHEQY
TRBV5-1,TRBJ2-5,12,ASSLVRGQETQY
TRBV6-1,TRBJ1-2,12,ASSETGGPYGYT
TRBV9,TRBJ2-5,12,ASSVDPLAETQY
TRBV7-9,TRBJ1-2,15,ASSFQRGGTADYGYT
TRBV6-5,TRBJ1-6,13,ASSSGAGYNSPLH
TRBV7-2,TRBJ1-5,13,ASSLGRGAVQPQH
TRBV6-5,TRBJ1-3,13,ASSWKGASGNTIY
TRBV7-8,TRBJ2-7,12,ASSPTGTTYEQY
TRBV2,TRBJ2-1,13,ASSEAGTAYNEQF
TRBV10-3,TRBJ2-1,14,AISEGTGLTFDEQF
TRBV19,TRBJ2-7,10,ASSGQKDEQY
TRBV6-1,TRBJ1-1,13,ASSEGTGANTEAF